This record covers a single T cell receptor beta chain. Its antigen is still unknown. These data come from a study of post-analysis software for immune sequencing data. As for the study in general: Clinical courses comprised relapsing-remitting, secondary progressive and progressive-relapsing multiple sclerosis. Whole-study results and caveats: There was significantly lower normalized Chao1 diversity in multiple sclerosis patients than in controls. Compared with controls, patients had more of five TRBV segments, including TRBV5-6, TRBV5-1 and TRBV20-1.

Germline assignment: CDR1 MNHNS and CDR2 SASEGT. V gave up 3 bases and J gave up 15 bases, with 9 bases separating them. CDR3 length equals 10 residues. Unique molecular identifiers featured in each of the TCR beta cDNA libraries. Each batch of 1 to 10 million T cells produced 490,000 or so cDNA molecules. TCRdb fed the PCR reads into MiXCR, producing one record per CDR3 protein. Of approximately 770,000 distinct CDR3 sequences listed, about 45% are singletons. This receptor was taken from a girl under 18 with multiple sclerosis. The V and J genes are TRBV6-1 and TRBJ2-4, with D hard to call. Sequencing was carried out using blood. The CDR3 bases are TGTGCCAGCAGTGACCCCCCATTGTACTTC. It is translated as CASSDPPLYF.